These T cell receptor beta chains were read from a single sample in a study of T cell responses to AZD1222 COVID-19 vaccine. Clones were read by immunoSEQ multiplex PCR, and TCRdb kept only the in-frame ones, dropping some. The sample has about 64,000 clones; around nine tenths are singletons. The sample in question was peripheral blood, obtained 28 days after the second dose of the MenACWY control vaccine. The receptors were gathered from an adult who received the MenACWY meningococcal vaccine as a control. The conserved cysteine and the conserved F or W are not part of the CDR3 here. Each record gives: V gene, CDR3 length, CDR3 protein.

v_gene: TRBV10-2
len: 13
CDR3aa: ASLPGYPGQETQY

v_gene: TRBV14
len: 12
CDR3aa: ASSHRGRDVEQY

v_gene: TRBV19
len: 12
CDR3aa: ASSIDPNTGELF

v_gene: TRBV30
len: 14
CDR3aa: AWSHHRQGPTGELF

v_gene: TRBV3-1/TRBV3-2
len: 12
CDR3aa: ASSPRGADSPLH

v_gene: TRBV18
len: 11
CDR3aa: ASSPSGNNEQF

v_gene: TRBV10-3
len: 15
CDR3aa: AISDSERGLAGIEQF

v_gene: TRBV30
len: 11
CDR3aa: AWSDAGRPEAF

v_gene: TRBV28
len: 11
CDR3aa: ATSSGSSYEQY

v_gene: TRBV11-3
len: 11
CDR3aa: ASSSRANTEAF

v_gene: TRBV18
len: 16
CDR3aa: ASSLILWEKGSTDTQY

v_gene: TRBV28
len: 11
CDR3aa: ASSRQVLETQY

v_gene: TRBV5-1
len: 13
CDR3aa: ASSLALAGGPEQY

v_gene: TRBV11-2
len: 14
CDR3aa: ASSLRPSSNPETQY

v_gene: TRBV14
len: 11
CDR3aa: ASSQVRGNEQF

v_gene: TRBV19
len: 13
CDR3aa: ASSKSGFKTDTQY

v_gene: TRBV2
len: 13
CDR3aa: ASANAALENTEAF

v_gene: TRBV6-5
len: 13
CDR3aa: ASSSGAALPYEQY

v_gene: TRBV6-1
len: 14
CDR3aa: ASSAAGRISTDTQY

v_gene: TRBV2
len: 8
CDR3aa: ASGRQPQH